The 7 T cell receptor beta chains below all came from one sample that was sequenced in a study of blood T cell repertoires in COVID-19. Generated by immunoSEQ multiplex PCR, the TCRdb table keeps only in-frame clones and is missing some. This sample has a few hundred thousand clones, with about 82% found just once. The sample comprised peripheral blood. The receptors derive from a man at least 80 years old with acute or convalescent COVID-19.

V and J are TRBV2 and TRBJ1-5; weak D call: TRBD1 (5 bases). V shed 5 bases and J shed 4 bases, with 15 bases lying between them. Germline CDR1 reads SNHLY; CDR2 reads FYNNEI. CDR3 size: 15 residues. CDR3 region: CASSLDLRGNQPQHF. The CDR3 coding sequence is TGTGCCAGCAGTTTAGACCTAAGGGGTAATCAGCCCCAGCATTTT.

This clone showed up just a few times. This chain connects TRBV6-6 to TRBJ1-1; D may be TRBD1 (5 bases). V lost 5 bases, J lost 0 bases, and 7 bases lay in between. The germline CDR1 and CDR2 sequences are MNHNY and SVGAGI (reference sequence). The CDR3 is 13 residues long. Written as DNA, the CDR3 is TGTGCCAGCAGTACGGACATGAACACTGAAGCTTTCTTT. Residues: CASSTDMNTEAFF.

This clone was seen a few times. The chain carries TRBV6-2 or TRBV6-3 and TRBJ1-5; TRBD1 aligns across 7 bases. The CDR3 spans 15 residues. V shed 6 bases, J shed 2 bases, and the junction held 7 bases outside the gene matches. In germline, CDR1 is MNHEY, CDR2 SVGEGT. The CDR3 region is CASSPYRGGNQPQHF. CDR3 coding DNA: TGTGCCAGCAGCCCCTACAGGGGAGGCAATCAGCCCCAGCATTTT.

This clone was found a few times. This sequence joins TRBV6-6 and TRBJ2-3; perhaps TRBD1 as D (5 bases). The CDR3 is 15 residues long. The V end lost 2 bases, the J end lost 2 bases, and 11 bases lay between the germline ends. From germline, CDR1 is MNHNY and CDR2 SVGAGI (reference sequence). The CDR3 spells CASSYGQDNTDTQYF. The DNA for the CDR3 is TGTGCCAGCAGTTACGGGCAGGACAACACAGATACGCAGTATTTT.

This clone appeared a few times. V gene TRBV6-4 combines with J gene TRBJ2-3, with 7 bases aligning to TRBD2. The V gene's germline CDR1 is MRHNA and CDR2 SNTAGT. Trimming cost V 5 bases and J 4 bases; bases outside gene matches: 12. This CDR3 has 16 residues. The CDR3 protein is CASSPTSSSGADTQYF. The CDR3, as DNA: TGTGCCAGCAGTCCGACTAGCTCGAGTGGAGCAGATACGCAGTATTTT.

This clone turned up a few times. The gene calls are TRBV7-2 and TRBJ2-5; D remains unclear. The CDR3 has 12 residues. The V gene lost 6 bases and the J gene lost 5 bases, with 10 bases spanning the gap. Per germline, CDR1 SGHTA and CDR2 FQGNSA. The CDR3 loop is CASRTKWETQYF. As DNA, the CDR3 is TGTGCCAGCAGAACTAAGTGGGAGACCCAGTACTTC.

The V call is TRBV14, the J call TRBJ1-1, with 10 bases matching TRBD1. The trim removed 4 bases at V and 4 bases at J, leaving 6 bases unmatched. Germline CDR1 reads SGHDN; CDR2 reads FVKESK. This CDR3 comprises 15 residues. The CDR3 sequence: CASSLRTGGGTEAFF. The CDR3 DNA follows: TGTGCCAGCAGCCTGCGGACAGGGGGAGGCACTGAAGCTTTCTTT. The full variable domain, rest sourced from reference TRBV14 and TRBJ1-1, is EAGVTQFPSHSVIEKGQTVTLRCDPISGHDNLYWYRRVMGKEIKFLLHFVKESKQDESGMPNNRFLAERTGGTYSTLKVQPAELEDSGVYFCASSLRTGGGTEAFFGQGTRLTVV.